This T cell receptor (beta chain) originates from a study of blood T cell repertoires in COVID-19. The CDR3 runs to 13 residues. V shed 4 bases and J shed 2 bases, with 6 bases lying between them. CDR1 is MGHRA, CDR2 YSYEKL, per germline. Produced via immunoSEQ multiplex PCR; TCRdb's table is partial and in-frame only. The sample consists of around 390,000 clones, 80% to 90% of them appearing once. Cohort 3 recovered donors had two negative PCRs, clearance, or symptom resolution. The clonotype was recovered from a woman aged 50 to 65 who had recovered from COVID-19. Sequences were obtained from PBMCs or T cells enriched from blood (not recorded which). The chain recombines TRBV4-1 with TRBJ1-5; D remains unclear. The CDR3 here is CASSPSGNQPQHF. DNA for the CDR3: TGCGCCAGCAGCCCCTCCGGCAATCAGCCCCAGCATTTT.